The clone carrying this T cell receptor beta chain was picked up a small number of times. Its target is not known. Samples underwent the assay at deep level. This table comes from immunoSEQ multiplex PCR, and its TCRdb copy is limited to in-frame clones, with some not included. The sample yields around 940,000 clones, around 80% seen once. This sample stems from a study of shared clonotypes between healthy human individuals. Study observations and caveats: Unshared clonotypes carried lower generation probabilities than those common to all four donors.

The study enrolled healthy HIV-negative adults without recent acute infections or vaccinations as donors. All donors were Caucasian adults living in Nashville, Tennessee. V was pared by 5 bases and J by 7 bases, with 18 bases between. CDR1 SGHVS and CDR2 FQNEAQ come from the germline V gene. This CDR3 has 15 residues. J is TRBJ1-5 and V is TRBV7-8; D gene unclear. Sequencing was carried out using memory CD4+ T cells sorted from blood. Specified subset: CD45RA-negative fraction. The receptor comes from a man between 18 and 35 years old in good health. CDR3 protein: CASSGNRDYTQPQHF. The CDR3 DNA reads as TGTGCCAGCAGCGGCAACCGGGATTACACACAGCCCCAGCATTTT.